This note documents a single TCR beta chain sequence. What it recognizes is unknown. This entry is derived from a study of shared clonotypes between healthy human individuals. Regarding the study as a whole: The generation probabilities recorded for non-shared clonotypes fell below those of clonotypes shared by all four donors.

Some clones are missing from TCRdb's copy, which holds only in-frame ones; the method was immunoSEQ multiplex PCR. Of about 300,000 clones listed, 74% are singletons. The sequence was obtained from a man aged 25-45 years in good health. Specimen: memory CD4+ T cells sorted from blood. Subset in this sample: CD45RA-negative fraction.

This chain's CDR3 is CASSEIRVHQPQHF. The CDR3 DNA sequence: TGTGCCAGCAGTGAAATTAGGGTTCATCAGCCCCAGCATTTT. The V gene is TRBV6-1, the J gene TRBJ1-5; no firm D call. The CDR3 contains 14 residues. Germline lookup yields CDR1 MNHNS and CDR2 SASEGT. With 2 bases removed from V and 5 bases from J, the gap between germline ends came to 10 bases.